These 27 T cell receptor beta chains share one sample of origin, sequenced in a study of OX40 agonist ivuxolimab in advanced cancers. Generated by immunoSEQ multiplex PCR, the TCRdb table keeps only in-frame clones and is missing some. The table records roughly 120,000 clones, 85% to 95% of them present only once. The material sequenced was CD4+ or CD8+ T cells sorted from blood, taken in a trial of the OX40 agonist ivuxolimab. The receptor source for this set is an adult with an advanced solid tumor such as melanoma, head and neck, liver or kidney cancer.

The chain carries TRBV6-6 and TRBJ2-5; no reliable D call. V shed 4 bases and J shed 3 bases, with 15 bases lying between them. CDR1 and CDR2 from the germline V gene are MNHNY and SVGAGI (reference sequence). The CDR3 spans 15 residues. The CDR3: CASSSYNAAEETQYF. CDR3 nucleotide sequence: TGTGCCAGCAGTTCTTATAACGCAGCCGAAGAGACCCAGTACTTC.

The J gene is TRBJ1-2, the V gene TRBV28; D call uncertain. Germline V gives CDR1 MDHEN, CDR2 SYDVKM. This CDR3 has 12 residues. V was shortened by 6 bases and J by 4 bases, with 9 bases between the two germline ends. CDR3 sequence: CASRSDLYGYTF. The DNA for the CDR3 is TGTGCCAGCAGGTCGGACCTCTATGGCTACACCTTC.

The chain employs TRBV2 and TRBJ2-5, with 12 nucleotides matching TRBD1. In germline, CDR1 is SNHLY, CDR2 FYNNEI. The CDR3 runs to 14 residues. Trimming removed 4 bases from V and 11 bases from J; junction bases left unmatched: 8. The CDR3 nucleotides read TGTGCCAGCAGTGGGGGACAGGGGGCTGGAGAGCAGTACTTC. As protein: CASSGGQGAGEQYF.

The genes are TRBV27 and TRBJ2-1, with 7 nucleotides matching TRBD1. J was trimmed by 5 bases and V by 1 base; bases with no gene match: 11. The germline V gene encodes CDR1 MNHEY and CDR2 SMNVEV (reference sequence). The CDR3 spans 17 residues. The DNA for the CDR3 is TGTGCCAGCAGTTTATTCAGGGGGTCCAGCCAGCACAATGAGCAGTTCTTC. Amino acids: CASSLFRGSSQHNEQFF.

This chain links TRBV5-1 with TRBJ2-5; 12 nucleotides agree with TRBD2. Losses at the gene ends were 0 bases for V and 5 bases for J; bases not matched to a gene: 5. Germline V gene lookup returns CDR1 SGHRS and CDR2 YFSETQ. The CDR3 is 16 amino acids. The chain's CDR3 is CASSLARLAGVETQYF. CDR3 DNA sequence: TGCGCCAGCAGCTTGGCGAGACTAGCGGGAGTGGAGACCCAGTACTTC.

This clone was detected a few times. This chain uses TRBV19 with TRBJ1-2, with unresolved D. Germline V gene data show CDR1 as LNHDA and CDR2 as SQIVND (reference sequence). Deletions cut 1 base from V and 8 bases from J, with 14 bases between. The CDR3 sequence is 14 residues long. The DNA of the CDR3 is TGTGCCAGTAGTATAGCGGTAGGGTCTGGAGGCTACACCTTC. Protein sequence: CASSIAVGSGGYTF.

The rearrangement links TRBV28 to TRBJ1-1, with D maybe TRBD1 (6 bases). The germline V and J ends were trimmed by 7 bases and 0 bases, with 12 bases remaining between them. Germline V gene lookup returns CDR1 MDHEN and CDR2 SYDVKM. The CDR3 length is 14 residues. As DNA, the CDR3 is TGTGCCAGCACCCTTGGGGACATGAACACTGAAGCTTTCTTT. It yields the protein CASTLGDMNTEAFF.

The V call is TRBV25-1, the J call TRBJ2-7, with 7 bases identical to TRBD1. The length of the CDR3 is 12 residues. The ends lost 10 bases at V and 6 bases at J; junction bases unmatched: 9. Germline loops: CDR1 MGHDK, CDR2 SYGVNS. The CDR3 DNA is TGTGCCACGACAGGGCCTATCGTCGAGCAGTACTTC. Protein sequence: CATTGPIVEQYF.

The J gene is TRBJ1-5, the V gene TRBV19; D uncertain. The CDR3 has 14 amino acids. The ends were cut back, 3 bases at V and 6 bases at J, with 12 bases in the middle. The germline V gene has CDR1 LNHDA and CDR2 SQIVND (reference sequence). CDR3 in DNA: TGTGCCAGTAGTATGGCGGGTATCGGTCAGCCCCAGCATTTT. Translation: CASSMAGIGQPQHF.

This chain joins TRBV19 and TRBJ1-5; D perhaps matches TRBD1 (5 bases). V lost 3 bases and J lost 6, with 18 bases in between. Germline V lookup: CDR1 LNHDA, CDR2 SQIVND (reference sequence). This CDR3 is 16 amino acids long. The CDR3 DNA reads as TGTGCCAGTAGTATGGGATGGGGCGGGTCTTCTCAGCCCCAGCATTTT. Translated: CASSMGWGGSSQPQHF. Full variable domain (remainder filled in from reference TRBV19 and TRBJ1-5): DGGITQSPKYLFRKEGQNVTLSCEQNLNHDAMYWYRQDPGQGLRLIYYSQIVNDFQKGDIAEGYSVSREKKESFPLTVTSAQKNPTAFYLCASSMGWGGSSQPQHFGDGTRLSIL.

Concerning this clone: At one of its ends the junction is not consistent with the germline gene, which may arise from a read error. This chain's CDR3 is CASSPRGGQEKLFF. The DNA of the CDR3 is TGTGCTAGCAGCCCTAGGGGCGGACAGGAAAAACTGTTTTTT. This chain connects TRBV7-7 to TRBJ1-4; possible D gene TRBD1, 6 bases. Looked up from germline, CDR1 is SSHAT and CDR2 is FNYEAQ (reference sequence). This CDR3 has 14 residues.

This clone was detected only once. The genes are TRBV5-1 and TRBJ2-5; TRBD2 might be the D (6 bases). Germline assignment: CDR1 SGHRS and CDR2 YFSETQ. This CDR3 comprises 13 residues. The V and J ends lost 4 bases and 1 base respectively, with 8 bases between them. The CDR3 sequence is CASSPGLQETQYF. CDR3 bases: TGCGCCAGCAGCCCGGGACTCCAAGAGACCCAGTACTTC.

The chain couples TRBV5-4 to TRBJ2-7; 12 bases line up with TRBD2. Germline V gives CDR1 SGHNT, CDR2 YYREEE (reference sequence). This CDR3 is built from 17 residues. The V segment lost 4 bases and the J segment 4 bases; nucleotides outside the gene matches: 12. CDR3 loop: CASSPPRLAGEAYEQYF. In DNA, the CDR3 is TGTGCCAGCAGCCCCCCCCGACTAGCGGGAGAGGCGTACGAGCAGTACTTC. The entire variable domain, with the rest obtained from reference TRBV5-4 and TRBJ2-7, is as follows: ETGVTQSPTHLIKTRGQQVTLRCSSQSGHNTVSWYQQALGQGPQFIFQYYREEENGRGNFPPRFSGLQFPNYSSELNVNALELDDSALYLCASSPPRLAGEAYEQYFGPGTRLTVT.

This sequence joins TRBV19 and TRBJ1-1, with a possible D match to TRBD1 (6 bases). Germline V gene sequence: CDR1 LNHDA, CDR2 SQIVND (reference sequence). CDR3 length: 17 residues. Trimming pared 0 bases from V and 0 bases from J, leaving 14 bases between. The CDR3 spells CASSIDQGHSMNTEAFF. CDR3 DNA sequence: TGTGCCAGTAGTATAGATCAGGGACACTCCATGAACACTGAAGCTTTCTTT.

This rearrangement joins TRBV6-1 to TRBJ2-2, with D unclear. The CDR3 is made up of 10 amino acids. Trimming took off 8 bases at V and 6 bases at J, with 4 bases between the two ends. CDR1 and CDR2 (germline): MNHNS, SASEGT. The DNA of the CDR3 is TGTGCCAGCGCCTCCGGGGAGCTGTTTTTT. Amino acids: CASASGELFF.

J is TRBJ1-2 and V is TRBV7-2; 7 positions match TRBD1. The CDR3 sequence is 13 residues long. The germline gives CDR1 SGHTA, CDR2 FQGNSA. V lost 5 bases and J lost 2; bases outside the gene matches: 2. Here the CDR3 DNA reads TGTGCCAGCAGCATGGGACAGAACTATGGCTACACCTTC. Encoded protein: CASSMGQNYGYTF.

This chain links TRBV27 with TRBJ1-1, with a tentative D call TRBD1 (6 bases). V lost 5 bases, J lost 4 bases, and 11 bases lay in between. Looked up from germline, CDR1 is MNHEY and CDR2 is SMNVEV (reference sequence). The CDR3 covers 13 residues. The CDR3, as DNA: TGTGCCAGCAGTCCGACAGGAGGCACTGAAGCTTTCTTT. This sequence encodes CASSPTGGTEAFF.

The chain links TRBV6-6 to TRBJ2-7; 10 bases map to TRBD2. CDR3 length: 14 residues. Per germline, CDR1 MNHNY and CDR2 SVGAGI (reference sequence). V dropped 6 bases and J dropped 4; count of bases not matched to a gene: 6. CDR3 nucleotides: TGTGCCAGCAGAGACCTAGCGGGAGTTTACGAGCAGTACTTC. It yields the protein CASRDLAGVYEQYF.

This clone was found a few times. The chain employs TRBV18 and TRBJ2-7; D unresolved. The V gene lost 3 bases and the J gene lost 4 bases, with 10 bases spanning the gap. There are 13 residues in the CDR3. CDR1 and CDR2 from the germline V gene are KGHSH and LQKENI. The CDR3 nucleotides read TGTGCCAGCTCACCGTCAAGCAGTTACGAGCAGTACTTC. Translated: CASSPSSSYEQYF.

The genes are TRBV7-2 and TRBJ2-7; D call uncertain. Germline-derived CDR1 and CDR2 are SGHTA and FQGNSA. V lost 4 bases and J lost 0, with 10 bases in between. The CDR3 runs to 14 residues. CDR3 nucleotide sequence: TGTGCCAGCAGCTCCAGGACGGACTCCTACGAGCAGTACTTC. Protein sequence: CASSSRTDSYEQYF.

The rearrangement links TRBV4-2 to TRBJ1-2, with 8 bases lining up with TRBD1. CDR1 and CDR2 (germline): LGHNA, YNFKEQ. V lost 1 base and J lost 8; bases outside the gene matches: 6. There are 14 residues in the CDR3. CDR3 in DNA: TGTGCCAGCAGCCAAGGACAGGGGAAAGAAGGCTACACCTTC. Residues: CASSQGQGKEGYTF.

The chain uses TRBV19 and TRBJ2-7; TRBD1 matches 7 bases. With 6 bases clipped from V and 2 bases from J, the junction kept 4 bases outside the gene matches. CDR1 LNHDA and CDR2 SQIVND come from the germline V gene (reference sequence). This CDR3 spans 13 amino acids. This CDR3 is CASRVTGTYEQYF. In nucleotides, the CDR3 is TGTGCCAGTAGGGTGACAGGGACCTACGAGCAGTACTTC.

The CDR3 here is CASGPLSGRGYEQYF. DNA for the CDR3: TGTGCCAGCGGACCCCTTAGCGGGAGAGGATACGAGCAGTACTTC. This chain uses TRBV27 with TRBJ2-7; 9 nucleotides agree with TRBD2. CDR3 size: 15 residues. Per germline, CDR1 MNHEY and CDR2 SMNVEV (reference sequence). V dropped 8 bases and J dropped 4; count of bases not matched to a gene: 12.

V is TRBV18 and J is TRBJ2-1; TRBD2 aligns across 10 bases. The germline gives CDR1 KGHSH, CDR2 LQKENI. Unmatched junction bases numbered 10, after V lost 2 bases and J lost 3 bases. There are 18 residues in the CDR3. DNA for the CDR3: TGTGCCAGCTCACCATCAAGGACTAGCGGTAGCCTCTACAATGAGCAGTTCTTC. It codes for CASSPSRTSGSLYNEQFF.

The chain employs TRBV30 and TRBJ2-7; the D is unclear. CDR3 length: 13 residues. V lost 0 bases, J lost 6 bases, and 12 bases lay in between. Germline CDR1 and CDR2: GTSNPN and SVGIG (reference sequence). CDR3 region: CAWSVRRPGEQYF. The DNA of the CDR3 is TGTGCCTGGAGTGTACGAAGGCCGGGCGAGCAGTACTTC.

This chain joins TRBV30 and TRBJ1-4, with TRBD1 matching over 9 bases. The CDR3 consists of 14 residues. J gave up 8 bases and V 4 bases, and 8 bases lay outside the gene matches. The germline CDR1 and CDR2 sequences are GTSNPN and SVGIG (reference sequence). The CDR3 here is CAWNADRGYEKLFF. The CDR3 nucleotides read TGTGCCTGGAATGCGGACAGGGGATACGAAAAACTGTTTTTT.

The chain has TRBV6-5 and TRBJ2-1, with 11 bases that match TRBD2. Trimming took 9 bases from V and 4 from J; bases not matched to a gene: 2. Per the germline V gene, CDR1 is MNHEY and CDR2 is SVGAGI. The CDR3 consists of 13 residues. The CDR3 is CASTSGSYNEQFF. The CDR3 bases are TGTGCCAGTACTAGCGGGAGTTACAATGAGCAGTTCTTC.